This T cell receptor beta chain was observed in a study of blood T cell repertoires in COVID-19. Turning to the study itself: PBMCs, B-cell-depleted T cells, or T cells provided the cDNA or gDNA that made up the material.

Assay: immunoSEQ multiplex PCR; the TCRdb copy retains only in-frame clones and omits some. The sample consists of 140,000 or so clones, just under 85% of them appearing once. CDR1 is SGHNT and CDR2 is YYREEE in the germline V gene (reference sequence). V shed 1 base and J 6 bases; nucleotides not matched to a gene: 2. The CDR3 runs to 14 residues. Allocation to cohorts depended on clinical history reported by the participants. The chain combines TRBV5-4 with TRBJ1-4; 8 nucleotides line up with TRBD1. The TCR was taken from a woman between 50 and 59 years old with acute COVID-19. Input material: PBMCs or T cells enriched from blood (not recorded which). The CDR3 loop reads CASSLTGGDEKLFF. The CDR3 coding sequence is TGTGCCAGCAGCTTGACAGGGGGTGATGAAAAACTGTTTTTT.